A single sample is the source of the 9 T cell receptor beta chains below, sequenced in a study of T cells in Graves' hyperthyroidism and ophthalmopathy. RNA transcripts yielded amplified TCR beta CDR3 regions. HTBI primers were used for first-round RT-PCR of the TCR CDR3. TCRdb re-called the multiplex PCR reads with MiXCR, one entry per CDR3 protein. The sample lists about 640,000 distinct CDR3 sequences, roughly 20% occurring once. Sample: blood. Receptors originate from a man aged 30 to 45 with Graves' ophthalmopathy.

This clonotype was counted between two and nine times. The V gene is TRBV6-1, the J gene TRBJ1-2; TRBD1 matches 8 bases. The CDR3 has 14 residues. Per the germline V gene, CDR1 is MNHNS and CDR2 is SASEGT. Trimming cost V 5 bases and J 5 bases; bases outside gene matches: 7. In DNA form, the CDR3 reads TGTGCCAGCAGTCGATCGACAGGGGAATATGGCTACACCTTC. It is translated as CASSRSTGEYGYTF.

The sample holds a few counts of this clonotype. This chain uses TRBV18 with TRBJ1-1, with D uncertain. The CDR3 contains 13 residues. The ends were cut back, 6 bases at V and 1 base at J, with 9 bases in the middle. The V gene's germline CDR1 is KGHSH and CDR2 LQKENI. CDR3 in amino acids: CASSHDSNTEAFF. In nucleotides, the CDR3 is TGTGCCAGCTCCCACGACTCGAACACTGAAGCTTTCTTT.

This clonotype has more than one count but fewer than ten. This chain links TRBV6-2 or TRBV6-3 with TRBJ2-5; D assignment may be TRBD1 or TRBD2 (5 bases each). Germline V gene sequence: CDR1 MNHEY, CDR2 SVGEGT. There are 11 residues in the CDR3. Trimming took 0 bases from V and 12 from J, leaving 8 bases between them. CDR3 in DNA: TGTGCCAGCAGTTACTCGGGACGGGAGTACTTC. This sequence encodes CASSYSGREYF.

The V and J genes are TRBV5-1 and TRBJ2-2; 10 bases match TRBD2. Germline values: CDR1 SGHRS, CDR2 YFSETQ. The ends lost 6 bases at V and 3 bases at J; junction bases unmatched: 5. This CDR3 spans 15 amino acids. This chain's CDR3 is CASTAGGLDTGELFF. The CDR3 nucleotides read TGCGCCAGCACAGCGGGAGGGCTTGACACCGGGGAGCTGTTTTTT.

This clonotype was found once. The chain couples TRBV19 to TRBJ2-2, with a possible D match to TRBD1 (6 bases). V was shortened by 5 bases and J by 4 bases, with 17 bases between the two germline ends. The CDR3 loop spans 16 amino acids. The germline CDR1 and CDR2 sequences are LNHDA and SQIVND (reference sequence). The CDR3 sequence is CASSSTGQGFTGELFF. The CDR3 nucleotides are TGTGCCAGTAGTTCCACAGGGCAGGGATTCACCGGGGAGCTGTTTTTT.

The chain has TRBV20-1 and TRBJ2-1; D is unresolved. Deletions cut 0 bases from V and 1 base from J, with 16 bases between. Per the germline V gene, CDR1 is DFQATT and CDR2 is SNEGSKA (reference sequence). CDR3 length equals 17 residues. The DNA for the CDR3 is TGCAGTGCTAGAGACGACTCCGGAGAAGTGTCCTACAATGAGCAGTTCTTC. It translates to CSARDDSGEVSYNEQFF.

This clonotype was seen more than once but under ten times. The V gene is TRBV3-1, the J gene TRBJ1-1; no clear D. Germline values: CDR1 LGHDT, CDR2 YNNKEL (reference sequence). The CDR3 runs 11 residues. Trimming cost V 8 bases and J 5 bases, with 9 bases left between them. The CDR3 loop reads CASASGTEAFF. DNA for the CDR3: TGTGCCAGCGCGTCCGGTACTGAAGCTTTCTTT.

Regarding this clonotype: A far more abundant clone sits one base away, making this likely a read error. The V and J genes are TRBV12-3 or TRBV12-4 and TRBJ1-5, with D possibly being TRBD1 (6 bases). The CDR3 extends over 15 amino acids. This CDR3 is CASSLTGYSNQRQHF. For the CDR3, the DNA is TGTGCCAGCAGTTTGACAGGTTATAGCAATCAGCGCCAGCATTTT.

This clonotype occurred many times. The chain has TRBV28 and TRBJ2-1; 9 nucleotides line up with TRBD2. This CDR3 has 18 residues. The V gene's germline CDR1 is MDHEN and CDR2 SYDVKM. The junction had 19 bases not matched to a gene; V was cut back by 4 bases and J by 9 bases. CDR3 in amino acids: CASSSSRGVLLAGSEQFF. CDR3 nucleotide sequence: TGTGCCAGCAGTTCTAGTCGTGGGGTATTACTAGCGGGTTCTGAGCAGTTCTTC.